This T cell receptor beta chain was recovered during a study of molecular identifiers for immune sequencing clone quantification. TCRdb used MiXCR to reprocess the PCR reads, holding one entry per CDR3 protein. Of 250,000 to 350,000 distinct CDR3 sequences listed, about 22% are singletons. The CDR3 loop spans 15 amino acids. CDR1 SGHRS and CDR2 YFSETQ come from the germline V gene. The V gene lost 0 bases and the J gene lost 1 base, with 10 bases spanning the gap. The rearrangement uses TRBV5-1 and TRBJ1-1, with D perhaps TRBD1 (6 bases). The TCR was taken from a human donor in good health. Some libraries in this study had Jurkat cell RNA spiked in. The sample comprised naive CD8+ T cells from blood, with Jurkat cell RNA spiked in. As for subset: FACS-sorted CD8+CD4-CCR7+CD45RA+ naive T cells. Written as DNA, the CDR3 is TGCGCCAGCAGCTTGGTGACAGGCGAGAACACTGAAGCTTTCTTT. Amino acids: CASSLVTGENTEAFF.